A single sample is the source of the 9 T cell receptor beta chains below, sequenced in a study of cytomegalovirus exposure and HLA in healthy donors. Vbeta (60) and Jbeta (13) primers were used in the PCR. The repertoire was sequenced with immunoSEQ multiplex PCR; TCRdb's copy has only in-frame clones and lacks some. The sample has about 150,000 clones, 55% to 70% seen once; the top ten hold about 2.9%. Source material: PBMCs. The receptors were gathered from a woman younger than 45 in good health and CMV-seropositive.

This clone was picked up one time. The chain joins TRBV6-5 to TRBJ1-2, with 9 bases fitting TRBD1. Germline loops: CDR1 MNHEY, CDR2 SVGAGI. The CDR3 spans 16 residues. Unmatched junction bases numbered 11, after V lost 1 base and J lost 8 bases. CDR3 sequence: CASSYWAPGQGSGYTF. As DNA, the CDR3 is TGTGCCAGCAGTTACTGGGCTCCGGGACAGGGATCGGGCTACACCTTC.

The chain's CDR3 is CAISESFSTSYEQYF. The CDR3 DNA reads as TGTGCCATCAGTGAGTCCTTTTCTACTTCCTACGAGCAGTACTTC. The chain employs TRBV10-3 and TRBJ2-7; D is ambiguous. Trimming removed 0 bases at V and 1 base at J, with 10 bases between. The CDR3 runs to 15 residues. Germline V gives CDR1 ENHRY, CDR2 SYGVKD.

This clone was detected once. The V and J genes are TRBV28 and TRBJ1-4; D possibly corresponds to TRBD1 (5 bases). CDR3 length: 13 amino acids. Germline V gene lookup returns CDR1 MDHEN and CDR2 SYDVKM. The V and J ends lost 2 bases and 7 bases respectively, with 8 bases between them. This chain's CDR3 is CASSLQGGEKLFF. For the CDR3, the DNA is TGTGCCAGCAGTTTACAGGGCGGTGAAAAACTGTTTTTT.

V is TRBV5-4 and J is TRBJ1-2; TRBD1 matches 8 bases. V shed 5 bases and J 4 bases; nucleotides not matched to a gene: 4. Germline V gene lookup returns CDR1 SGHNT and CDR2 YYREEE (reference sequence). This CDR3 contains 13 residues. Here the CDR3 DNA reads TGTGCCAGCAGGATCGGACAGGGCTATGGCTACACCTTC. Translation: CASRIGQGYGYTF.

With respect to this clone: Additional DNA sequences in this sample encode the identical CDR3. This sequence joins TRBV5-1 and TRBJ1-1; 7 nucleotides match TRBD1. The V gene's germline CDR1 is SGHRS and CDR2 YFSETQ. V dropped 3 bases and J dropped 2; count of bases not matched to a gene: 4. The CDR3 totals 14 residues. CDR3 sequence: CASSSGTANTEAFF. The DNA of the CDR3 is TGCGCCAGCAGCTCGGGGACAGCCAACACTGAAGCTTTCTTT.

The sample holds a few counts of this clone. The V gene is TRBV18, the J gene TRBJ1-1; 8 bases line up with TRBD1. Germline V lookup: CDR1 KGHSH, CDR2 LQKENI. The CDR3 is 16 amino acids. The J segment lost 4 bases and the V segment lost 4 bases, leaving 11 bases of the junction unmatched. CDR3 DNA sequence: TGTGCCAGCTCACTCACCCAGACAGGGGTAGGCACTGAAGCTTTCTTT. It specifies CASSLTQTGVGTEAFF.

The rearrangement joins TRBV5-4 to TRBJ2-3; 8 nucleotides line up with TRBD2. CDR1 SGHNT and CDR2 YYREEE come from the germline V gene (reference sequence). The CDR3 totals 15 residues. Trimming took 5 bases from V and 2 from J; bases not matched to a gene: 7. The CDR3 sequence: CASSPVGRATDTQYF. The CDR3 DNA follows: TGTGCCAGCAGTCCGGTCGGGAGGGCCACAGATACGCAGTATTTT.

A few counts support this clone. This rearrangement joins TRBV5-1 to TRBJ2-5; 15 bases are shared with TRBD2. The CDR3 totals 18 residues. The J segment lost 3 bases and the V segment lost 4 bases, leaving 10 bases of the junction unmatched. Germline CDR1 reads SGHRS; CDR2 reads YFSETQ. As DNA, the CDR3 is TGCGCCAGCAGCATCCTTGGGACTAGCGGGAGGTCCGAAGAGACCCAGTACTTC. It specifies CASSILGTSGRSEETQYF.

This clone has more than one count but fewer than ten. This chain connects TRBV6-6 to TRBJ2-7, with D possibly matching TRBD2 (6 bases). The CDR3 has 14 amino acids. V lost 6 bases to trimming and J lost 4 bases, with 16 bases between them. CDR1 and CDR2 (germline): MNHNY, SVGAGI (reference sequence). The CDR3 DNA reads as TGTGCCAGCAGGGGGGGAACCACCCAATACGAGCAGTACTTC. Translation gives CASRGGTTQYEQYF.